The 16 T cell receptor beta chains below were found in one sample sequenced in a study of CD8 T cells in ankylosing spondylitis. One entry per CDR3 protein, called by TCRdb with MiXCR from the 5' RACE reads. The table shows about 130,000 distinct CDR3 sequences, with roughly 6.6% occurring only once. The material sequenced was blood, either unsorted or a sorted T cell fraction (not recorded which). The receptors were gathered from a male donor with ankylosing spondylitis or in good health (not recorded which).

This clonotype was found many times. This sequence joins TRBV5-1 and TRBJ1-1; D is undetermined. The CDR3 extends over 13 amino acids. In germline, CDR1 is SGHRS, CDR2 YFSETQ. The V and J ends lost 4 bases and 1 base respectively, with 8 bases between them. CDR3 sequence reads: CASSRQENTEAFF. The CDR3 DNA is TGCGCCAGCAGCCGCCAGGAGAACACTGAAGCTTTCTTT.

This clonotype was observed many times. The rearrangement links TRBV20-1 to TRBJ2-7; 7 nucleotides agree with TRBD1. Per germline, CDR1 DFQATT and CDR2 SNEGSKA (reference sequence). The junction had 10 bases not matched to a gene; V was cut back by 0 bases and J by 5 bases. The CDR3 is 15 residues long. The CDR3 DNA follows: TGCAGTGCTAGAGAGAGACAGGGAACAGGAGACGAGCAGTACTTC. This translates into CSARERQGTGDEQYF.

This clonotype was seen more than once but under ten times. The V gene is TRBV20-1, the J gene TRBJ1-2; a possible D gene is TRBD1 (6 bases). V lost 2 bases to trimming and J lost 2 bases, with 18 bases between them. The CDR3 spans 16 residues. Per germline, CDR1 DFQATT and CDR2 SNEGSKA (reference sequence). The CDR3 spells CSARSRGQGKNYGYTF. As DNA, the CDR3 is TGCAGTGCTAGATCCCGGGGGCAGGGAAAAAACTATGGCTACACCTTC.

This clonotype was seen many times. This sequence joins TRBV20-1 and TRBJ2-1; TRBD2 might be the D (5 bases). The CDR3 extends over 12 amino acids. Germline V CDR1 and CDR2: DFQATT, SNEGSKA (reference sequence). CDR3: CSGETGKNEQFF. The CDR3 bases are TGCAGCGGTGAGACCGGGAAGAATGAGCAGTTCTTC.

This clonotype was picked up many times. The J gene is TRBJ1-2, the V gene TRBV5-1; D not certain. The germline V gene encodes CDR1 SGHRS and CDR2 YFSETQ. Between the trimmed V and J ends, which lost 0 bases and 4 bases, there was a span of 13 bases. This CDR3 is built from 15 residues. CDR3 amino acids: CASSLAEDGFYGYTF. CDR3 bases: TGCGCCAGCAGCTTGGCCGAGGACGGATTCTATGGCTACACCTTC.

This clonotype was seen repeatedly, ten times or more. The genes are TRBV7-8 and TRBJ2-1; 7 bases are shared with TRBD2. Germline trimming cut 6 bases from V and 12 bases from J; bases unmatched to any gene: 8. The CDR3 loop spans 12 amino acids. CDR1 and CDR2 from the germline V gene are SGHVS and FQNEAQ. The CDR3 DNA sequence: TGTGCCAGCAGTCCGAGGCGGGAGATGCAGTTCTTC. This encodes CASSPRREMQFF.

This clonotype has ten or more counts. The CDR3: CASSRPLQQYQETQYF. CDR3 nucleotide sequence: TGTGCCAGCAGCCGCCCTCTTCAGCAGTACCAAGAGACCCAGTACTTC. The rearrangement uses TRBV5-6 and TRBJ2-5; no firm D call. CDR1 and CDR2 (germline): SGHDT, YYEEEE. The CDR3 has 16 amino acids. V lost 4 bases, J lost 0 bases, and 16 bases lay in between.

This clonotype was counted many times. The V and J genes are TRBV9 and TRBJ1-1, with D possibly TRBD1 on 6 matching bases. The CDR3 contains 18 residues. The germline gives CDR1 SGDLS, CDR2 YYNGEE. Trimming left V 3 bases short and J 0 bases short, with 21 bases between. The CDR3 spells CASSGSPPRQALNTEAFF. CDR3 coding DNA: TGTGCCAGCAGCGGCAGCCCCCCAAGACAGGCCCTGAACACTGAAGCTTTCTTT.

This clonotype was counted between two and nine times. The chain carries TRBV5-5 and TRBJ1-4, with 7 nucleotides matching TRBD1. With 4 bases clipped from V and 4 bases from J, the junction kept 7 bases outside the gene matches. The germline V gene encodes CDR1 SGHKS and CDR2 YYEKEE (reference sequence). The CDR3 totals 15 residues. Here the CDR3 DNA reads TGTGCCAGCAGCCCGGGACAGCTTCTTAATGAAAAACTGTTTTTT. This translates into CASSPGQLLNEKLFF.

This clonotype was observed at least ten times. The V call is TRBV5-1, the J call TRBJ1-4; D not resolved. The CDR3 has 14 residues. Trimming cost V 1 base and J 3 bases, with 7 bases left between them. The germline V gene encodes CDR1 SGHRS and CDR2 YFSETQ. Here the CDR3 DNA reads TGCGCCAGCAGCTTGACAGCGTCTAATGAAAAACTGTTTTTT. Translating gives CASSLTASNEKLFF.

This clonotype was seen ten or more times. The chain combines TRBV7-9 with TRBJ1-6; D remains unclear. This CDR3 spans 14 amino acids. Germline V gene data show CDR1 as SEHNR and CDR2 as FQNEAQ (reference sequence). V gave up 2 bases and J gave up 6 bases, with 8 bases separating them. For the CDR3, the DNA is TGTGCCAGCAGCTTAACATCTATTAATTCACCCCTCCACTTT. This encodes CASSLTSINSPLHF.

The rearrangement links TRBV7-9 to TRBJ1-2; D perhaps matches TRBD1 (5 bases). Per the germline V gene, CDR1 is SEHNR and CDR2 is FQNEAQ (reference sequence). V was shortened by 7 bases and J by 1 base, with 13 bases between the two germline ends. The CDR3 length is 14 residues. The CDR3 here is CASTVGRLNYGYTF. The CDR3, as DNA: TGTGCCAGCACCGTGGGGCGACTTAACTATGGCTACACCTTC.

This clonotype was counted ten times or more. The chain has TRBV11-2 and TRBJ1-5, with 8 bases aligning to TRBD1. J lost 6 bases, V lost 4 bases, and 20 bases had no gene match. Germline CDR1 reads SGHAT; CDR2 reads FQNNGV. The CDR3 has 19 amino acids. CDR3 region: CASSSPDRGISLVSQPQHF. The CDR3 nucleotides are TGTGCCAGCAGCTCCCCCGACAGGGGCATTAGTCTAGTTAGTCAGCCCCAGCATTTT.

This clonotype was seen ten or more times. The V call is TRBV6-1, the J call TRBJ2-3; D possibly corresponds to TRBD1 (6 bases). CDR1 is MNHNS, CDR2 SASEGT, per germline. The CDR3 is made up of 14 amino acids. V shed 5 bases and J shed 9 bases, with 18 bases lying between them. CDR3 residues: CASSRWGPAVTQYF. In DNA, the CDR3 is TGTGCCAGCAGTCGTTGGGGGCCGGCCGTCACGCAGTATTTT.

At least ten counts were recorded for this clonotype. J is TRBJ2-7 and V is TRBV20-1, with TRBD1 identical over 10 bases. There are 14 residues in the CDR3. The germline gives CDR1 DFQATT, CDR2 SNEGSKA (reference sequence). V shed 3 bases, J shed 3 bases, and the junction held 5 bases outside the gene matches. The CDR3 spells CSARPGQGIYEQYF. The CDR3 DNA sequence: TGCAGTGCTAGGCCGGGACAGGGGATCTACGAGCAGTACTTC.

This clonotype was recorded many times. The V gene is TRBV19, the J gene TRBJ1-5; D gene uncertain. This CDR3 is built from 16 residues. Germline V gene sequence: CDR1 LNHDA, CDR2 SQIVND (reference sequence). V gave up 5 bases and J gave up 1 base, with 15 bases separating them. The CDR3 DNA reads TGTGCCAGTAGTGCCCAGAGTCCGGGGAGCAATCAGCCCCAGCATTTT. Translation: CASSAQSPGSNQPQHF.